Included here is one T cell receptor beta chain sequence, with context. Antigen: not known. This specimen comes from a study of identical twins. Each cDNA held unique molecular identifiers, and template switching gave it a universal primer site. Using its own MiXCR run on the 5' RACE reads, TCRdb lists one record per CDR3 protein. The data hold some 270,000 distinct CDR3 sequences, with roughly 8.7% observed a single time. Germline lookup yields CDR1 DFQATT and CDR2 SNEGSKA (reference sequence). The CDR3 totals 16 residues. The V and J ends lost 1 base and 0 bases respectively, with 14 bases between them. General study results and limits: While abundant cord blood beta clonotypes carried fewer insertions, memory repertoires showed no such pattern.

The same sample was also studied in work on yellow fever vaccine responses in identical twins.

V is TRBV20-1 and J is TRBJ2-3, with D maybe TRBD2 (6 bases). The receptor was isolated from a young woman in good health. The sequenced material came from CD8+ T cells sorted from blood. The CDR3: CSARAVRGGSTDTQYF. The CDR3 nucleotides read TGCAGTGCTAGAGCAGTTCGGGGAGGTAGCACAGATACGCAGTATTTT.